What follows describes a single T cell receptor beta chain. There is no known antigen for this receptor. No base-level quality is on record; no much larger clone is a single base apart. This sample is drawn from a study of blood T cell repertoires in COVID-19 (dated by TCRdb to 2018 to 2021). Turning to the overall study: Samples from collaborators originated in the United States, Italy and Spain and spanned both the acute and convalescent phases of COVID-19. A de-identified subject ID, COVID-19 status, age in years and sex were almost always included in the sample metadata. The material from the prospective study consisted of cDNA or gDNA derived from T cells, B-cell-depleted T cells, or PBMCs. Where available, HLA class I and class II types were obtained from metadata supplied by the sample provider rather than from assay-based typing. The repertoires were made available in a free public database intended to serve as a resource for research on the immune response to SARS-CoV-2. The dataset comprised deeply sampled blood TCRbeta repertoires from subjects exposed to, actively infected with, or recovered from COVID-19. Samples were obtained from the ongoing ImmuneRACE study (first 160 participants) and from some 1,200 subjects provided by 6 global collaborators.

Participants in the prospective study were aged about 18 to 100 years, lived in some 24 United States geographic areas, and enrolled through a virtual design. To assign participants to cohorts, the prospective study relied on clinical history that participants themselves reported in a screening survey and a study questionnaire. In the prospective study, whole blood, serum and a nasopharyngeal or oropharyngeal swab were collected from each participant by mobile phlebotomists. Prospective study participants could optionally give additional blood draws and questionnaires over a roughly 2-month period. Before DNA extraction, prospective study blood samples were shipped either frozen or at room temperature. TCRbeta CDR3 regions were amplified from genomic DNA by means of the immunoSEQ Assay, a bias-controlled multiplex PCR. The paper's data handling went like this. Nucleated cell counts per sample were estimated from amplification of reference gene primers within the assay. Sequence reads were collapsed and filtered to measure the absolute abundance of every unique TCRbeta CDR3 rearrangement. Productive Simpson clonality was computed per sample as the square root of Simpson's diversity index over productive rearrangements. The source is immuneACCESS, and TCRdb retained only in-frame sequences with V and J called. Part of the clones is not carried over; for the studies checked, unresolved V genes explain less than half of this, and the remainder is unexplained. That table supplies the V and J calls and clone size; D and trimming were determined from the DNA. For this sample there are approximately 220,000 clones; around 81% appear just once. Over 7% of the sample comes from the top ten.

Overall results and qualifications from the work: The quantity of clinical and demographic metadata differed by source and by participant and was supplied without curation.

Spanning cysteine to phenylalanine, the CDR3 consists of 13 amino acids. The sequence is cut down to CDR3 DNA, 39 bases in frame from base 1. A distance of 9 bases separates the germline ends of V and J, which lose 3 bases and 6 bases respectively. Looking up the germline V gene yields CDR1 MDHEN and CDR2 SYDVKM. This TCR was sampled from a middle-aged woman with acute COVID-19. The source material was PBMCs or T cells enriched from blood (not recorded which). The chain employs TRBV28 and TRBJ1-5; the D gene identity is not certain. The sequenced DNA: TGTGCCAGCAGTTTGCAGTCGGGTCAGCCCCAGCATTTT. It translates as CASSLQSGQPQHF.